This TCR beta chain comes out of a study of Ad26.COV2.S vaccination and SARS-CoV-2 variants. Study results and caveats: Post-vaccination spike-specific CD8+ and CD4+ T cell responses reportedly had substantial breadth.

The CDR3 runs to 13 residues. Trimming removed 6 bases at V and 10 bases at J, with 16 bases between. TCRdb's table, derived via immunoSEQ multiplex PCR, lists solely in-frame clones and lacks some. The table records roughly 40,000 clones, around 83% of them present only once. About this clone itself: Its antigen is not identified.

Sequencing was performed on peripheral blood, taken after recovery from COVID-19. The receptor's source is a human donor who had recovered from COVID-19. This rearrangement joins TRBV12-3 or TRBV12-4 to TRBJ2-1; TRBD2 might be the D (6 bases). The CDR3 is CASRAPGLREQFF. The CDR3 coding sequence is TGTGCCAGCAGAGCGCCGGGACTCAGAGAGCAGTTCTTC.